The 13 T cell receptor beta chains below were found in one sample sequenced in a study of cytotoxic CD8 clonotypes in ibrutinib-treated CLL (dated by TCRdb to about 2021). The time point label here, explained by the study, means: about eleven months on ibrutinib. The library came from the immunoSEQ multiplex PCR assay. Entries here come from immuneACCESS through TCRdb and include only in-frame sequences with V and J called. Some clones fail to appear in such tables; in the studies checked, an unresolved V gene covers under half of the shortfall, and the cause of the remainder is unknown. The sample table contains some 43,000 clones; only one count was recorded for 60% to 75% of them. In total, the top ten clones hold around 13% of the sample. The material sequenced was PBMCs, taken after 12 months of ibrutinib treatment. All receptors come from a human donor with chronic lymphocytic leukemia.

This clone was detected only a few times. The rearrangement joins TRBV6-5 to TRBJ2-1; D unresolved. V lost 0 bases to trimming and J lost 3 bases, with 3 bases between them. Per germline, CDR1 MNHEY and CDR2 SVGAGI. The CDR3 consists of 13 residues. The CDR3 coding sequence is TGTGCCAGCAGTTACTCAGGCTACAATGAGCAGTTCTTC. Encoded protein: CASSYSGYNEQFF.

The chain carries TRBV10-2 and TRBJ2-1; TRBD2 matches 8 bases. CDR3 size: 15 residues. Germline CDR1 is WSHSY and CDR2 is SAAADI. V lost 8 bases, J lost 4 bases, and 10 bases stayed unmatched. In DNA, the CDR3 is TGCGCCAGCCGACCCGCTGGCGGGGGGTACAATGAGCAGTTCTTC. Amino acids: CASRPAGGGYNEQFF.

The V and J genes are TRBV27 and TRBJ2-5, with a weak D call TRBD2 (5 bases). In germline, CDR1 is MNHEY, CDR2 SMNVEV (reference sequence). V lost 4 bases and J 2 bases, leaving 14 bases between the germline ends. The CDR3 sequence is 15 residues long. CDR3 nucleotide sequence: TGTGCCAGCAGTTCGGACCGAGGAGGTCAAGAGACCCAGTACTTC. Protein product: CASSSDRGGQETQYF.

The chain links TRBV29-1 to TRBJ1-1, with D perhaps TRBD1 (6 bases). This CDR3 is 14 amino acids long. Trimming removed 2 bases from V and 6 bases from J, with 16 bases in between. CDR1 is SQVTM, CDR2 ANQGSEA, per germline. The CDR3 nucleotides are TGCAGCGTTGAATTACAGGGATTATACTCTGAAGCTTTCTTT. This translates into CSVELQGLYSEAFF.

The CDR3 loop is CAWSVGQGAYEQYF. The CDR3 DNA reads TGTGCCTGGAGTGTGGGACAGGGGGCCTACGAGCAGTACTTC. This sequence joins TRBV30 and TRBJ2-7; 11 bases align to TRBD1. The trim removed 0 bases at V and 2 bases at J, leaving 0 bases unmatched. Germline loops: CDR1 GTSNPN, CDR2 SVGIG (reference sequence). This CDR3 contains 14 residues. Full variable domain (missing parts from reference TRBV30 and TRBJ2-7): SQTIHQWPATLVQPVGSPLSLECTVEGTSNPNLYWYRQAAGRGLQLLFYSVGIGQISSEVPQNLSASRPQDRQFILSSKKLLLSDSGFYLCAWSVGQGAYEQYFGPGTRLTVT.

This chain uses TRBV6-5 with TRBJ2-5; a possible D gene is TRBD2 (6 bases). The CDR3 runs 14 residues. The V end was cut by 2 bases, the J end by 6 bases, with 13 bases between. CDR1 and CDR2 from the germline V gene are MNHEY and SVGAGI. The CDR3 DNA reads as TGTGCCAGCAGTTACCCCGGGGGTGGGAAGACCCAGTACTTC. It is translated as CASSYPGGGKTQYF.

Only one count was recorded for this clone. The chain combines TRBV15 with TRBJ1-5; weak D call: TRBD1 (6 bases). The germline gives CDR1 LNHNV, CDR2 YYDKDF (reference sequence). Between the trimmed V and J ends, which lost 9 bases and 0 bases, there was a span of 12 bases. The CDR3 contains 14 residues. The CDR3 loop is CATKGQYSNQPQHF. The DNA for the CDR3 is TGTGCCACGAAAGGACAGTATAGCAATCAGCCCCAGCATTTT.

The gene calls are TRBV7-9 and TRBJ2-7; 9 bases fit TRBD1. Germline V gene sequence: CDR1 SEHNR, CDR2 FQNEAQ (reference sequence). The CDR3 spans 15 residues. V lost 5 bases and J lost 7; bases outside the gene matches: 12. The DNA for the CDR3 is TGTGCCAGCAGCCTCTTGGGACAGGGAATAGGAGAGCAGTACTTC. Residues: CASSLLGQGIGEQYF.

The V gene is TRBV27, the J gene TRBJ2-1; D possibly corresponds to TRBD1 (5 bases). CDR3 length: 15 amino acids. Trimming took off 6 bases at V and 0 bases at J, with 12 bases between the two ends. In germline, CDR1 is MNHEY, CDR2 SMNVEV (reference sequence). Here the CDR3 DNA reads TGTGCCAGCAGAGACAGCCAGAGCTCCTACAATGAGCAGTTCTTC. Protein product: CASRDSQSSYNEQFF.

The rearrangement joins TRBV27 to TRBJ2-7; 8 bases line up with TRBD2. Germline CDR1 MNHEY, CDR2 SMNVEV (reference sequence). With V trimmed by 4 bases and J by 3 bases, 8 bases remained unmatched. CDR3 size: 15 residues. The CDR3 DNA reads TGTGCCAGCAGTTCCGCGGGGGGTGAGGGCTACGAGCAGTACTTC. Translating gives CASSSAGGEGYEQYF.

The rearrangement uses TRBV19 and TRBJ2-5, with D perhaps matching TRBD1 or TRBD2 (5 bases each). The V and J ends lost 4 bases and 5 bases respectively, with 11 bases between them. The CDR3 contains 13 residues. CDR1 is LNHDA and CDR2 is SQIVND in the germline V gene (reference sequence). As DNA, the CDR3 is TGTGCCAGTAGTAGACCTGGGGGTGAGACCCAGTACTTC. It codes for CASSRPGGETQYF.

The chain couples TRBV7-8 to TRBJ2-7; 9 bases are a match to TRBD1. J was trimmed by 5 bases and V by 1 base; bases with no gene match: 6. This CDR3 region has 15 residues. The germline gives CDR1 SGHVS, CDR2 FQNEAQ. The CDR3 nucleotides read TGTGCCAGCAGCTTAGGGACAGGGGCAACTCACGAGCAGTACTTC. It specifies CASSLGTGATHEQYF.

This clone was recorded a few times. The J gene is TRBJ2-7, the V gene TRBV2; D perhaps matches TRBD2 (6 bases). The CDR3 covers 14 residues. CDR1 is SNHLY, CDR2 FYNNEI, per germline. Trimming removed 11 bases at V and 2 bases at J, with 19 bases between. The CDR3: CAARPGREAYEQYF. The CDR3 bases are TGTGCCGCCCGGCCCGGCAGGGAGGCCTACGAGCAGTACTTC.